Listed below are T cell receptor beta chains from one sample, sequenced in a study of cytomegalovirus exposure and HLA in healthy donors. This table comes from immunoSEQ multiplex PCR, and its TCRdb copy is limited to in-frame clones, with some not included. This table holds around 67,000 clones, around 61% found once. Sequencing used PBMCs. Every receptor here comes from a woman in her forties or fifties in good health and CMV-seronegative. The CDR3 runs from the conserved cysteine through the conserved F or W. Fields, in order: J gene, D gene, clone size, V gene, CDR3 protein, CDR3 DNA. A D gene is named only where the DNA matches it firmly. Size tells how often a clone was seen (once, few, many) or the class of an expanded clone, and some rows leave it out.

TRBJ1-4,-,-,TRBV5-6,CASSSRSLFELFF,TGTGCCAGCAGTTCCCGGTCCCTCTTTGAGCTGTTTTTT
TRBJ1-1,-,-,TRBV9,CASSVVGSNTEAFF,TGTGCCAGCAGCGTAGTCGGTTCTAACACTGAAGCTTTCTTT
TRBJ1-2,TRBD1,-,TRBV29-1,CSVEGQGIHYGYTF,TGCAGCGTTGAGGGACAGGGGATTCACTATGGCTACACCTTC
TRBJ2-1,-,-,TRBV7-3,CASSLSRDNEQFF,TGTGCCAGCAGCTTAAGCAGGGACAATGAGCAGTTCTTC
TRBJ2-1,TRBD1,-,TRBV4-3,CASSQDLRTGSYNEQFF,TGCGCCAGCAGCCAAGATCTTAGGACAGGGAGCTACAATGAGCAGTTCTTC
TRBJ2-1,TRBD1,-,TRBV7-9,CSSTQTGRNEQFF,TGTTCCAGCACCCAGACAGGGAGAAATGAGCAGTTCTTC
TRBJ1-3,TRBD1,-,TRBV5-6,CASSFDRDASGNTIYF,TGTGCCAGCAGCTTTGACAGGGATGCCTCTGGAAACACCATATATTTT
TRBJ2-7,TRBD2,-,TRBV19,CASSMASGYEQYF,TGTGCCAGTAGTATGGCTAGCGGCTACGAGCAGTACTTC
TRBJ2-3,-,-,TRBV5-1,CASSSLIPDTQYF,TGCGCCAGCAGCTCCCTTATCCCAGATACGCAGTATTTT
TRBJ1-1,-,-,TRBV27,CASSFSRGAGNTEAFF,TGTGCCAGCAGTTTCTCCCGGGGGGCGGGGAACACTGAAGCTTTCTTT
TRBJ2-5,-,-,TRBV5-8,CASSLRGGGETQYF,TGTGCCAGCAGCTTGCGTGGGGGAGGAGAGACCCAGTACTTC
TRBJ1-1,TRBD1,-,TRBV7-9,CASSLGQGALGEAFF,TGTGCCAGCAGCTTAGGACAGGGGGCTTTGGGTGAAGCTTTCTTT
TRBJ1-2,-,few,TRBV27,CASSLAGARGYTF,TGTGCCAGCAGTTTAGCGGGGGCGCGGGGCTACACCTTC
TRBJ2-2,-,-,TRBV9,CASSPVVAANKNTGELFF,TGTGCCAGCAGCCCCGTAGTAGCGGCAAACAAGAACACCGGGGAGCTGTTTTTT
TRBJ1-1,-,-,TRBV29-1,CSAGQNTEAFF,TGCAGCGCAGGACAGAACACTGAAGCTTTCTTT
TRBJ2-2,TRBD1,-,TRBV9,CASSVAAGGAHTGELFF,TGTGCCAGCAGCGTAGCGGCAGGGGGCGCCCACACCGGGGAGCTGTTTTTT
TRBJ2-5,TRBD1,-,TRBV25-1,CASSGGHGTGGRETQYF,TGTGCCAGCAGTGGGGGCCACGGGACAGGGGGTAGGGAGACCCAGTACTTC
TRBJ2-3,-,-,TRBV7-2,CASSFAAGGTDTQYF,TGTGCCAGCAGCTTCGCCGCAGGGGGCACAGATACGCAGTATTTT
TRBJ2-7,TRBD2,-,TRBV5-4,CASSGAFSASGSEQYF,TGTGCCAGCAGCGGGGCATTCTCGGCTAGCGGGAGCGAGCAGTACTTC
TRBJ2-5,TRBD2,few,TRBV7-2,CASSGLWDYKKQETQYF,TGTGCCAGCAGCGGTTTGTGGGACTATAAAAAACAAGAGACCCAGTACTTC
TRBJ2-3,-,-,TRBV6-5,CASSYSSTDTQYF,TGTGCCAGCAGTTACAGCAGCACAGATACGCAGTATTTT
TRBJ2-7,TRBD2,-,TRBV7-2,CASSLDSGRALEQYF,TGTGCCAGCAGCTTAGATAGCGGGAGGGCCCTCGAGCAGTACTTC
TRBJ1-2,-,-,TRBV19,CASSMGQDYGYTF,TGTGCCAGTAGTATGGGTCAGGACTATGGCTACACCTTC
TRBJ2-5,-,few,TRBV7-9,CASREGGETQYF,TGTGCCAGCAGAGAAGGGGGAGAGACCCAGTACTTC
TRBJ1-1,-,-,TRBV7-3,CASSPRGNTEAFF,TGTGCCAGCAGCCCCCGGGGGAACACTGAAGCTTTCTTT